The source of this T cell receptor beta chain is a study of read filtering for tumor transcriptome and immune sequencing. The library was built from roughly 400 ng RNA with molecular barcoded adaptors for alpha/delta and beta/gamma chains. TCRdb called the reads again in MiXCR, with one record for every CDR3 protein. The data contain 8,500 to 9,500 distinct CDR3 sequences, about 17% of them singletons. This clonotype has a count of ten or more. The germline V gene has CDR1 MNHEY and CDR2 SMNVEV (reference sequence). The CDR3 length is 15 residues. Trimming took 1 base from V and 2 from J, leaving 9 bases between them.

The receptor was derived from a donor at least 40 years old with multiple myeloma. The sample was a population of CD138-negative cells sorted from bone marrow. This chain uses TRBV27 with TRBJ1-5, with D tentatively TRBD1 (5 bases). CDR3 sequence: CASSLFRGGNQPQHF. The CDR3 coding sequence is TGTGCCAGCAGTTTATTTCGAGGGGGCAATCAGCCCCAGCATTTT.